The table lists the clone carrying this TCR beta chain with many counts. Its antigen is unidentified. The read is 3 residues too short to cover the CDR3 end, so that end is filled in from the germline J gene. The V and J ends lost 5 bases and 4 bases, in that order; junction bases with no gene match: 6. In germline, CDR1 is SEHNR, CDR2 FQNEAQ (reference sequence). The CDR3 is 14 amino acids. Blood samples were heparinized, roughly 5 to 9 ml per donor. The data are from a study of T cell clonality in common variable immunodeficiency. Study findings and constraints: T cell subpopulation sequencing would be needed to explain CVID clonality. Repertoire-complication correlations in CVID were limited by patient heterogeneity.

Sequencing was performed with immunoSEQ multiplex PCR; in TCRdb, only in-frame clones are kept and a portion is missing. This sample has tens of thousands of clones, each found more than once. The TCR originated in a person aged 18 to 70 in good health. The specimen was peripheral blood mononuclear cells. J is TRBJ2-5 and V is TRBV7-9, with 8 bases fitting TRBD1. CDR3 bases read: TGTGCCAGCAGCCCAAGGACAGGGCGAGAGACC. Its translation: CASSPRTGRET. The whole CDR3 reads CASSPRTGRETQYF.